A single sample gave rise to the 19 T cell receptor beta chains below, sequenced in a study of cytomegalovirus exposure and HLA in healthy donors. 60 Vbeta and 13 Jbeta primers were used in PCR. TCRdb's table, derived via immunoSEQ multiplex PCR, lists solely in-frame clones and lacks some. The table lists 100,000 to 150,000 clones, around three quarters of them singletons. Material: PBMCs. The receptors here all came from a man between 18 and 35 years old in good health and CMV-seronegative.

In DNA form, the CDR3 reads TGTGCCAGTAGAGGTCTAGCGGCCACCGGGGAGCTGTTTTTT. Its protein is CASRGLAATGELFF. The chain carries TRBV19 and TRBJ2-2, with 7 bases lining up with TRBD2. This CDR3 contains 14 residues. Losses at the gene ends were 6 bases for V and 4 bases for J; bases not matched to a gene: 5. Germline V gene data show CDR1 as LNHDA and CDR2 as SQIVND (reference sequence). The whole variable domain, remainder taken from reference TRBV19 and TRBJ2-2, is DGGITQSPKYLFRKEGQNVTLSCEQNLNHDAMYWYRQDPGQGLRLIYYSQIVNDFQKGDIAEGYSVSREKKESFPLTVTSAQKNPTAFYLCASRGLAATGELFFGEGSRLTVL.

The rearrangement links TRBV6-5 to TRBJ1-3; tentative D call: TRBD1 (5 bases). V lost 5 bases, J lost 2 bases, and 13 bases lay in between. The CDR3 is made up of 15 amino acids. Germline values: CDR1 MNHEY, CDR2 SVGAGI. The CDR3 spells CASSPRGRPGNTIYF. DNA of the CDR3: TGTGCCAGCAGTCCGCGGGGGAGGCCTGGAAACACCATATATTTT.

The CDR3 is CASSRDSHTGELFF. DNA of the CDR3: TGTGCCAGCAGTCGGGACAGCCACACCGGGGAGCTGTTTTTT. This sequence joins TRBV14 and TRBJ2-2; 7 bases map to TRBD1. CDR3 length: 14 amino acids. Germline V lookup: CDR1 SGHDN, CDR2 FVKESK. V dropped 6 bases and J dropped 3; count of bases not matched to a gene: 4.

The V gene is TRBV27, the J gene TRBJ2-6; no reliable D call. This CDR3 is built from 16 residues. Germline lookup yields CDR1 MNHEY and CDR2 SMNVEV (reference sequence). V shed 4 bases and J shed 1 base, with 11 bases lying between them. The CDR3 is CASSSLTTSGANVLTF. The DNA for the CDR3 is TGTGCCAGCAGTTCATTAACTACTTCTGGGGCCAACGTCCTGACTTTC.

CDR3 sequence reads: CASSNSYGYTF. DNA for the CDR3: TGTGCCAGCAGCAATTCTTATGGCTACACCTTC. The chain employs TRBV5-4 and TRBJ1-2; D remains unclear. Germline V CDR1 and CDR2: SGHNT, YYREEE (reference sequence). CDR3 length: 11 residues. The V and J ends lost 4 bases and 5 bases respectively, with 6 bases between them.

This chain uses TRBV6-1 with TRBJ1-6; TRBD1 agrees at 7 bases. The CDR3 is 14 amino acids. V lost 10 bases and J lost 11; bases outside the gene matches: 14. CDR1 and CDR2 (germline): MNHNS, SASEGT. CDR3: CATDRADISTPLHF. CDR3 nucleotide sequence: TGTGCCACCGACAGGGCCGACATCAGCACACCCCTCCACTTT.

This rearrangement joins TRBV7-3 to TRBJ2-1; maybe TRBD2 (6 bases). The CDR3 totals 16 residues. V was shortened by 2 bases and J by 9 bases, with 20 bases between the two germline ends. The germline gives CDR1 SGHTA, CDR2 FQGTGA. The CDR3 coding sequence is TGTGCCAGCAGCTTAGGGTGGGGGGATCACGGGACTGAGCAGTTCTTC. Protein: CASSLGWGDHGTEQFF. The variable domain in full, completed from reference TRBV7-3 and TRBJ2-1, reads GAGVSQTPSNKVTEKGKYVELRCDPISGHTALYWYRQSLGQGPEFLIYFQGTGAADDSGLPNDRFFAVRPEGSVSTLKIQRTERGDSAVYLCASSLGWGDHGTEQFFGPGTRLTVL.

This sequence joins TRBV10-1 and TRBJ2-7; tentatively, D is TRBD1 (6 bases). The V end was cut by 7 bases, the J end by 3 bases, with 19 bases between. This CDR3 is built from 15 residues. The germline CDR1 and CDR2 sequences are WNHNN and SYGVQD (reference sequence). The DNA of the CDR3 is TGCGCCAGCATCAACACAGGGACCACGCTCTACGAGCAGTACTTC. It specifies CASINTGTTLYEQYF.

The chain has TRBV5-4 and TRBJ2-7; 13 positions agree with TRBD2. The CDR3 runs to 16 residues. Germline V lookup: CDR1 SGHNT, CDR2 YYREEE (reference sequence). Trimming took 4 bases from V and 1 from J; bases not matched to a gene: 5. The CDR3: CASSGGLAGTSYEQYF. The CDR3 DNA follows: TGTGCCAGCAGCGGGGGACTAGCGGGGACGTCCTACGAGCAGTACTTC.

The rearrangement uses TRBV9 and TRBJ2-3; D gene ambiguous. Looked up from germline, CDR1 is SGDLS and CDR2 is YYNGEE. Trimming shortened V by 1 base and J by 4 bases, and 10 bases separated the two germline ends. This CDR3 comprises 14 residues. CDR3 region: CASSVNSSPDTQYF. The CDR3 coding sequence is TGTGCCAGCAGCGTAAACAGCTCCCCAGATACGCAGTATTTT.

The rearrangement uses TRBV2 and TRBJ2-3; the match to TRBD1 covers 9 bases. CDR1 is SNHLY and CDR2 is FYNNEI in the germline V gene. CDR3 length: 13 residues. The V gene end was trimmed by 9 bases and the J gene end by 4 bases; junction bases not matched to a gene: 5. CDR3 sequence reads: CARGQGIADTQYF. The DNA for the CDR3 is TGTGCCAGAGGACAGGGGATAGCAGATACGCAGTATTTT.

For the CDR3, the DNA is TGCGCCAGCAGCTTGGTGGCAGGGGCACTCTATGGCTACACCTTC. Its translation: CASSLVAGALYGYTF. V usage is TRBV5-1 and J usage is TRBJ1-2, with D perhaps TRBD1 (6 bases). V was clipped by 0 bases and J by 4 bases, with 13 bases between them. The CDR3 sequence is 15 residues long. In germline, CDR1 is SGHRS, CDR2 YFSETQ.

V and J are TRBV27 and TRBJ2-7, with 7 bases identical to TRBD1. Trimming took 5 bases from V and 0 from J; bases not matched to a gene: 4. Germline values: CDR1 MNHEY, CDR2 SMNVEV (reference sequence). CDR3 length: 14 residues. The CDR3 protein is CASSRDSFSYEQYF. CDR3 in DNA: TGTGCCAGCAGTCGGGACAGCTTCTCCTACGAGCAGTACTTC.

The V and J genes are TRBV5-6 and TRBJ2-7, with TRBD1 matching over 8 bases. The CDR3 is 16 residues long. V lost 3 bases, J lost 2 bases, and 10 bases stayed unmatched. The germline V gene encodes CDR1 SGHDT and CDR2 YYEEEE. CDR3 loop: CASSSRGRDRTYEQYF. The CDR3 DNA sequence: TGTGCCAGCAGCTCGCGCGGCCGGGACAGGACCTACGAGCAGTACTTC.

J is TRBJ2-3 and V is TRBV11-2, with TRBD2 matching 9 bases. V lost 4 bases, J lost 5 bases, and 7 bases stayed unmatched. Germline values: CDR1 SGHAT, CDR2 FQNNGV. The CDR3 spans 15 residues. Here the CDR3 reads CASSSLAGRGDTQYF. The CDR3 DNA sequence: TGTGCCAGCAGCTCCCTAGCGGGAAGAGGAGATACGCAGTATTTT.

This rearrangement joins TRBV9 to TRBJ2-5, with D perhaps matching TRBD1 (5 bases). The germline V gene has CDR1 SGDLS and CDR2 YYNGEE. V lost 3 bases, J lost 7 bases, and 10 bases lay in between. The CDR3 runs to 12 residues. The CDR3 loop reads CASSAGRGTQYF. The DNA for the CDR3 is TGTGCCAGCAGCGCGGGTAGGGGGACCCAGTACTTC. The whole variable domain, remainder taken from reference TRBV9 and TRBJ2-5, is DSGVTQTPKHLITATGQRVTLRCSPRSGDLSVYWYQQSLDQGLQFLIQYYNGEERAKGNILERFSAQQFPDLHSELNLSSLELGDSALYFCASSAGRGTQYFGPGTRLLVL.

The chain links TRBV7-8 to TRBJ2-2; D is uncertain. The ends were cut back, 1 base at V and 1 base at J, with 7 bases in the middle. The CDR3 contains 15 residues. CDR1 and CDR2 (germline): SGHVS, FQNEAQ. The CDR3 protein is CASSLDYLNTGELFF. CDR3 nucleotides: TGTGCCAGCAGCTTAGATTATCTGAACACCGGGGAGCTGTTTTTT.

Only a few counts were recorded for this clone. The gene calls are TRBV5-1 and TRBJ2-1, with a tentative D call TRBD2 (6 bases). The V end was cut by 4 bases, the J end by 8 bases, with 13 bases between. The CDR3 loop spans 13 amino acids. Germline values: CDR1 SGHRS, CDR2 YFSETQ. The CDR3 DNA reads TGCGCCAGCAGCGTGGACTACCCGGATGAGCAGTTCTTC. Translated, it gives CASSVDYPDEQFF.

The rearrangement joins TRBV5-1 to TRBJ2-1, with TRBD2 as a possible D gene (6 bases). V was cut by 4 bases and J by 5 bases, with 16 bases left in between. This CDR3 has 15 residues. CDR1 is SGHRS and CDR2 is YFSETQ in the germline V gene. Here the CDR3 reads CASSLLAKGNNEQFF. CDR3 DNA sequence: TGCGCCAGCAGCCTACTAGCTAAAGGCAACAATGAGCAGTTCTTC.